This entry is about one T cell receptor beta chain. Its target is unknown. The sample originates from a study of cytomegalovirus exposure and HLA in healthy donors. Study conclusions and caveats: A later analysis reportedly found that, within productive TCRs, an Asian-associated ancestry cluster had fewer N-insertions than the mean observed across the approximately 700 donors. Analysis was carried out at a later point, and it linked a missense DCLRE1C variant to TCR beta V- and J-gene trimming.

The primer mix had 60 Vbeta and 13 Jbeta primers. In the source study's methods: The count from a later analysis was 60 million to 85 million unique TCR beta chains, 9 million to 12 million of them shared. Profiled with immunoSEQ multiplex PCR; TCRdb holds only in-frame clones, not every one. Clone size and V and J calls were adopted from that table, with D and trimming inferred from the DNA. Of more than 100,000 clones in the sample, less than 85% were seen once. This clonotype was obtained from a man between 40 and 49 years old in good health and CMV-seronegative. The material sequenced was PBMCs.

The CDR3 loop reads CASSLVEGTGGSGANVLTF. The CDR3 region has the DNA TGCGCCAGCAGCTTGGTGGAGGGGACAGGGGGCTCTGGGGCCAACGTCCTGACTTTC. The gene calls are TRBV5-1 and TRBJ2-6; 11 nucleotides match TRBD1. The germline V gene has CDR1 SGHRS and CDR2 YFSETQ. V was clipped by 0 bases and J by 0 bases; unmatched bases: 5. The CDR3 has 19 amino acids.